This TCR beta chain was retrieved from a study of T cell repertoires in cytomegalovirus infection. As for the study in general: Peptides in the study included HLA-C-restricted and HLA-B-restricted CMV epitopes.

Overall study findings and caveats: HLA-C-restricted CMV clonotypes gave the most frequent clonotype in two of eight donors. Summed frequency of public TCR beta families distinguished CMV carriers with the relevant HLA.

TCRdb itself ran the reads through MiXCR, one entry per CDR3 protein. The table includes tens of thousands of distinct CDR3 sequences, roughly 20% detected once. This clonotype was counted ten times or more. As yet, its antigen is unknown. The TCR sequence derives from a human donor in good health (CMV status not recorded). Some clones in this sample may be carry-over from other donors' samples. Source: CD8+ T cells from cultured PBMCs, taken from culture after CMV antigen stimulation.

The chain's CDR3 is CASSYSGENTEAFF. For the CDR3, the DNA is TGTGCCAGCAGTTACTCTGGGGAGAACACTGAAGCTTTCTTT. The chain employs TRBV6-5 and TRBJ1-1; D gene ambiguous. Germline V gives CDR1 MNHEY, CDR2 SVGAGI. The CDR3 is made up of 14 amino acids. The ends were cut back, 0 bases at V and 1 base at J, with 6 bases in the middle.